This TCR beta chain is drawn from a study of CD4 T cells in relation to SARS-CoV-2 and coronaviruses (dated by TCRdb to about 2021). Regarding the complete study: The ViraFEST assay cultured PBMCs with antigen for more than nine days, then sequenced TCR beta CDR3s to find antigen-specific clonal expansions. Across all 12 patients in the convalescent cohort, the median age was roughly 38 years, with a range of about 20 to 80 years. The roughly 12 convalescent patients included 8 males and 4 females; two subjects were Hispanic. HLA restriction was mapped for shared crossreactive spike epitopes using patient-derived lymphoblastoid cell lines. At the level of individual TCR clonotypes, the study evaluated whether memory CD4+ T cells crossreact between the spike proteins of SARS-CoV-2 and those of common cold coronaviruses. Samples from three pre-COVID donors and the naive versus memory experiments were sequenced with the Adaptive Biotechnologies TCR-sequencing kit; other data were Illumina-based. Expansion assays from other donors in the study were sequenced with a different, Illumina-based TCR-beta assay.

Overall results and qualifications from the work: Small numbers of patients and of tested TCRs limited the study. Sequencing naive versus memory cells indicated that the assay picks up memory recall responses, not primary responses primed during culture. In roughly 65% of donors, memory CD4+ clonotypes turned up that crossrecognized SARS-CoV-2 and at least one common cold coronavirus spike. Significantly weaker SARS-CoV-2-driven expansion was shown by crossreactive clones than by monoreactive clones, consistent with antigenic imprinting. No donor contributed both pre-pandemic and post-infection samples, which limited tracing the source of pre-existing responses. Crossreactivity analysis centred on spike protein, so crossreactivity against other viral proteins was not assessed.

Inclusive of the bounding cysteine and phenylalanine, the CDR3 is 15 residues long. Only the CDR3 region is kept as DNA, spanning 45 bases read in frame from base 1. For CDR1 and CDR2, the germline V gene (reference sequence) lists MNHEY and SMNVEV. V lost 3 bases and J lost 2 bases; the stretch between them is 10 bases long. As for this clone: What antigen it recognizes has not been identified. No much larger clone exists at a distance of one base, and base qualities are not known.

Survey-level immunoSEQ TCR-beta sequencing was performed on DNA from CEF-cultured naive and memory CD4+ T cells. The source study handled its data this way. During preprocessing, nonproductive sequences were discarded, as were any CDR3s that did not begin with C, did not end with F or W, or were shorter than 7 amino acids. Antigen-specific clonotypes were called with the MANAFEST web app, based on expansion relative to reference and other culture wells. To be counted as positive, a clone had to show significant expansion compared with the reference culture, at an FDR below 0.05, in 2 of 3 replicate wells. A further requirement for positive clones was significant expansion compared with all other tandem wells, along with an odds ratio above 5. Cultured and uncultured naive and memory CD4+ repertoires were searched for previously identified spike- and CEF-reactive CDR3s. CDR3 homology was quantified as pairwise Levenshtein distance, calculated with the stringdist R package after three terminal residues were trimmed from each end. TCRdb limited this immuneACCESS table to in-frame rearrangements with V and J called. A share of clones is missing; checked studies link under half to unresolved V genes, and the rest is unexplained. The DNA was the basis for D and trimming; V, J and clone size are from that table. This sample has around 35,000 clones in its table, and 82% of those were observed once. 3.5% to 5.5% of the sample rests with the top ten.

Naive and memory CD4+ T cells were separated from cryopreserved PBMCs by CD4 enrichment followed by EasySep naive CD4+ T cell enrichment. For over nine days, 80,000 to 100,000 sorted naive or memory CD4+ T cells were cultured together with CEF peptides and T cell-depleted PBMCs at a 1:1 ratio. Triplicate replicate wells were generally used for each peptide culture condition. Ficoll-Paque PLUS gradient centrifugation was used to isolate PBMCs from leukapheresis product or whole blood. The PBMCs went either fresh into the expansion assay or into cryopreservation at -140 degrees C. The QIAamp Micro DNA Kit was used to extract genomic DNA from the CD4+ T cells.

This clonotype originated in an adult with COVID-19. The sequence joins TRBV27 to TRBJ2-2; TRBD1 could be the D gene, as 5 bases match. What was sequenced was naive CD4+ T cells from PBMCs, cultured in vitro. The meaning of the sample's cell subset or site label: naive CD4+ T cells isolated by negative enrichment. The nucleotide sequence is TGTGCCAGCAGTTTTGGCGGACAAAACACCGGGGAGCTGTTTTTT. Its protein product is CASSFGGQNTGELFF.